Ten or more counts support the clone carrying this T cell receptor (beta chain). No antigen is known for it. This library used around 400 ng RNA and molecular barcoded adaptors spanning alpha/delta and beta/gamma chains. Each CDR3 protein is one row after TCRdb ran MiXCR on the reads. Of some 130,000 distinct CDR3 sequences listed, 13% are singletons. The CDR3 is 14 amino acids. Germline V gives CDR1 SGHAT, CDR2 FQNNGV. Trimming stripped 5 bases from V and 1 base from J, with 11 bases between. This sample stems from a study of read filtering for tumor transcriptome and immune sequencing. About the research overall: The cohort had around 18 men and approximately 15 women aged roughly 40 to 80, mean approximately 66 years.

Study results and limitations: The sorted CD138-negative fraction was a mixed bone marrow immune population, not purified T cells.

Bone marrow was sampled from every patient at the time of active disease. This rearrangement joins TRBV11-2 to TRBJ2-5; no definite D call. The source is a donor over 35 with multiple myeloma. Sequencing was carried out using a population of CD138-negative cells sorted from bone marrow. This chain's CDR3 is CASSLNGGQETQYF. Here the CDR3 DNA reads TGTGCCAGCAGCCTCAACGGCGGCCAAGAGACCCAGTACTTC.